This T cell receptor beta chain originates from a study of blood T cell repertoires in COVID-19. The overall study: From T cells, B-cell-depleted T cells, or PBMCs came the material, which was cDNA or gDNA.

The germline V and J ends were trimmed by 3 bases and 10 bases, with 13 bases remaining between them. Germline values: CDR1 LNHDA, CDR2 SQIVND (reference sequence). This CDR3 is 14 amino acids long. Some clones are missing from TCRdb's copy, which holds only in-frame ones; the method was immunoSEQ multiplex PCR. This sample has about 200,000 clones, with 82% found just once. The clonotype originates from an elderly woman with COVID-19, enrolled during active disease. The sample consisted of peripheral blood. V usage is TRBV19 and J usage is TRBJ1-6, with D tentatively TRBD1 (6 bases). The CDR3 spells CASSIGRGGSPLHF. In DNA form, the CDR3 reads TGTGCCAGTAGTATTGGCAGGGGAGGGTCACCCCTCCACTTT. The full variable domain, rest sourced from reference TRBV19 and TRBJ1-6, is DGGITQSPKYLFRKEGQNVTLSCEQNLNHDAMYWYRQDPGQGLRLIYYSQIVNDFQKGDIAEGYSVSREKKESFPLTVTSAQKNPTAFYLCASSIGRGGSPLHFGNGTRLTVT.